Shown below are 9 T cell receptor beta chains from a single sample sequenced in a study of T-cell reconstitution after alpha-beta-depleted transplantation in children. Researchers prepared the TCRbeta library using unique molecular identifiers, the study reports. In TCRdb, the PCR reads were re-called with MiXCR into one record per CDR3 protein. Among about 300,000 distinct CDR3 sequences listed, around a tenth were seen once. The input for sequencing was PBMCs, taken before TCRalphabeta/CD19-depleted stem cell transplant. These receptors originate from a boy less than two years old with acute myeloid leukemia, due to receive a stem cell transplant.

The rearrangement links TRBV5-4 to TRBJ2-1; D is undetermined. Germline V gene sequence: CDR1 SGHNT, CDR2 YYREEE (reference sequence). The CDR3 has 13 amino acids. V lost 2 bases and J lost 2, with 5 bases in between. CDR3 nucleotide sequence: TGTGCCAGCAGCTTTGGGGCCTACAATGAGCAGTTCTTC. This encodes CASSFGAYNEQFF.

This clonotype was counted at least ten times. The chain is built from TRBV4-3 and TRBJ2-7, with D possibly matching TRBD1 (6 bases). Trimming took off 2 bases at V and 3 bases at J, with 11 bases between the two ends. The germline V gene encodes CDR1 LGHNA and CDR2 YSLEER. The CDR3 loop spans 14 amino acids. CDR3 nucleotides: TGCGCCAGCAGCCAAACGGACAGTTTCTACGAGCAGTACTTC. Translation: CASSQTDSFYEQYF.

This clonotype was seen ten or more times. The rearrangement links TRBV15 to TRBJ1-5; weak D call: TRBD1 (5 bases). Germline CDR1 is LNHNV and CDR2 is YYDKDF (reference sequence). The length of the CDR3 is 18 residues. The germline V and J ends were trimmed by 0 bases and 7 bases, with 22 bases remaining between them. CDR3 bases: TGTGCCACCAGCAGAGATTTCCAGGGAAGGATGAGGGAGCAGCCCCAGCATTTT. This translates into CATSRDFQGRMREQPQHF. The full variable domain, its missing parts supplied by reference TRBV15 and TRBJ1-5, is DAMVIQNPRYQVTQFGKPVTLSCSQTLNHNVMYWYQQKSSQAPKLLFHYYDKDFNNEADTPDNFQSRRPNTSFCFLDIRSPGLGDTAMYLCATSRDFQGRMREQPQHFGDGTRLSIL.

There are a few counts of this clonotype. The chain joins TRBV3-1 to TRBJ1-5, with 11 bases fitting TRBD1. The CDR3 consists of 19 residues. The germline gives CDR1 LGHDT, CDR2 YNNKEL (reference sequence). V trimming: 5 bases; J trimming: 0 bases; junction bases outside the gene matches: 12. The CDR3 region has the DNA TGTGCCAGCAGCGGCACCGGGACAGGGGGTCTCTATAGCAATCAGCCCCAGCATTTT. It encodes CASSGTGTGGLYSNQPQHF.

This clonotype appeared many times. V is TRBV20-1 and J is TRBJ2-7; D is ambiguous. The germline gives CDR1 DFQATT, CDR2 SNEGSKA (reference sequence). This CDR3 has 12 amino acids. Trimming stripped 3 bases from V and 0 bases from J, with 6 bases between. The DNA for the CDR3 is TGCAGTGCTAGGACGGCCTCCTACGAGCAGTACTTC. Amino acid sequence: CSARTASYEQYF.

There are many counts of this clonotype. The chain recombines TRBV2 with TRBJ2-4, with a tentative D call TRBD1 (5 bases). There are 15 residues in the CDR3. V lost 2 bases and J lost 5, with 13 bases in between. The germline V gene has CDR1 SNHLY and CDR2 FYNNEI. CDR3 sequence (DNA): TGTGCCAGCAGTGAAACAGCAATAGGGGAAAACATTCAGTACTTC. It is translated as CASSETAIGENIQYF.

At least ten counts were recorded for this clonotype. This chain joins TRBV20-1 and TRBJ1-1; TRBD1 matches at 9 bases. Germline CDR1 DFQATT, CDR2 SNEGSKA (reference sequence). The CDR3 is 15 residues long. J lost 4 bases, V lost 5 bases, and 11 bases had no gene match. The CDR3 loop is CSASQPGTGSTEAFF. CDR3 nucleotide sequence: TGCAGTGCTTCCCAACCCGGGACAGGGAGCACTGAAGCTTTCTTT.

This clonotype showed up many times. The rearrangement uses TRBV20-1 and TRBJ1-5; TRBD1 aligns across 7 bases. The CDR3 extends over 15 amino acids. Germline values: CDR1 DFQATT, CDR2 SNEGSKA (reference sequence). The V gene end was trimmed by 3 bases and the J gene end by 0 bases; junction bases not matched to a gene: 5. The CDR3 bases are TGCAGTGCTAGCCCGGGACAGTATAGCAATCAGCCCCAGCATTTT. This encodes CSASPGQYSNQPQHF.

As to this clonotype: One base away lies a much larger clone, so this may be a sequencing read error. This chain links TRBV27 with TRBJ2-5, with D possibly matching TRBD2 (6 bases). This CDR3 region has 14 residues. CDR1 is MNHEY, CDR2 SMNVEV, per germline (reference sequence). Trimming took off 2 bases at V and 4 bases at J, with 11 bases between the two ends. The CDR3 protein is CASSLGGVGETQYF. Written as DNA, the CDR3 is TGTGCCAGCAGTTTAGGAGGGGTCGGAGAGACCCAGTACTTC.